This TCR beta chain was identified in a study of blood T cell repertoires in COVID-19. Across the whole study: Collection of acute and convalescent COVID-19 samples took place in the United States, Italy and Spain.

This CDR3 has 17 amino acids. Germline-derived CDR1 and CDR2 are MDHEN and SYDVKM. Germline trimming cut 4 bases from V and 2 bases from J; bases unmatched to any gene: 14. As processed by the authors: By means of reference gene primer amplification, nucleated cell counts were estimated. Generated by immunoSEQ multiplex PCR, the TCRdb table keeps only in-frame clones and is missing some. V and J calls and clone size are as listed in that table; D and trimming were resolved from the DNA. The top ten clones hold 6.2% of a sample with some 250,000 clones, 80% to 90% of them seen once. Sequencing used peripheral blood. The chain recombines TRBV28 with TRBJ2-7; the match to TRBD2 covers 7 bases. This receptor was identified in a man aged 60 to 69 with acute or convalescent COVID-19. The DNA for the CDR3 is TGTGCCAGCAGTTGGGGGGGGAAGGGACTTGCCGCCTACGAGCAGTACTTC. This codes for CASSWGGKGLAAYEQYF.